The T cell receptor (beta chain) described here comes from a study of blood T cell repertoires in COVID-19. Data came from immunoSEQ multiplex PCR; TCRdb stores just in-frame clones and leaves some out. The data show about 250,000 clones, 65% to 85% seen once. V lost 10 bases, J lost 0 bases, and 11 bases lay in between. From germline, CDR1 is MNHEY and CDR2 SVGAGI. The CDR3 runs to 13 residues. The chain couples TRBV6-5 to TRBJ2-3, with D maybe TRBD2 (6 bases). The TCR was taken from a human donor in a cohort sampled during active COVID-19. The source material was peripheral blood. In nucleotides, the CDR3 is TGTGCCACCAATAGCGGAAGCACAGATACGCAGTATTTT. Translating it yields CATNSGSTDTQYF.